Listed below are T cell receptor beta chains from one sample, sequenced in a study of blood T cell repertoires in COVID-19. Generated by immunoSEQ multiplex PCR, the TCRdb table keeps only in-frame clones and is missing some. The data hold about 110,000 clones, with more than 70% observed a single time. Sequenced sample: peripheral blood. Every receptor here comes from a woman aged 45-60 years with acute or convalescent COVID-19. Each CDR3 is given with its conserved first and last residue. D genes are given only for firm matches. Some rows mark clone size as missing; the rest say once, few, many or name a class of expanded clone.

cdr3_nt: TGTGCCAGCAGTTTATCGGGCGGGAGAACGCAGTATTTT
cdr3_aa: CASSLSGGRTQYF
v_call: TRBV27
clone_size: NA
d_call: TRBD2
j_call: TRBJ2-3

cdr3_nt: TGTGCCAGCAGTGAAACAGCCTACGAGCAGTACTTC
cdr3_aa: CASSETAYEQYF
v_call: TRBV6-1
clone_size: NA
d_call: NA
j_call: TRBJ2-7

cdr3_nt: TGTGCCAGCAGCCAGGGGACTCTTTCCTACGAGCAGTACTTC
cdr3_aa: CASSQGTLSYEQYF
v_call: TRBV3-1/TRBV3-2
clone_size: NA
d_call: NA
j_call: TRBJ2-7

cdr3_nt: TGTGCCACCAGCAGAGATTCGGCAGGGTCTGACGAGCAGTACTTC
cdr3_aa: CATSRDSAGSDEQYF
v_call: TRBV15
clone_size: many
d_call: NA
j_call: TRBJ2-7

cdr3_nt: TGTGCCAGCAGCCTACGACTAGAAGCGCCCCAGTACTTC
cdr3_aa: CASSLRLEAPQYF
v_call: TRBV14
clone_size: NA
d_call: NA
j_call: TRBJ2-5

cdr3_nt: TGTGCCAGCAGTAGAGGAACACTGGGCACTGAAGCTTTCTTT
cdr3_aa: CASSRGTLGTEAFF
v_call: TRBV27
clone_size: NA
d_call: NA
j_call: TRBJ1-1

cdr3_nt: TGTGCCAGTAGTAAGGGACAGCTTCTTACCTACGAGCAGTACTTC
cdr3_aa: CASSKGQLLTYEQYF
v_call: TRBV19
clone_size: NA
d_call: TRBD1
j_call: TRBJ2-7

cdr3_nt: TGTGCCAGCAACCCAGCACAGGGGGCGAACACCGGGGAGCTGTTTTTT
cdr3_aa: CASNPAQGANTGELFF
v_call: TRBV6-2/TRBV6-3
clone_size: NA
d_call: TRBD1
j_call: TRBJ2-2

cdr3_nt: TGCGCCAGCTCCAAGGGGGCTAGCGGGAGCACAGATACGCAGTATTTT
cdr3_aa: CASSKGASGSTDTQYF
v_call: TRBV10-1
clone_size: once
d_call: NA
j_call: TRBJ2-3

cdr3_nt: TGTGCCTGGACCATAACAGGGGGGCATTCACCCCTCCACTTT
cdr3_aa: CAWTITGGHSPLHF
v_call: TRBV30
clone_size: NA
d_call: TRBD1
j_call: TRBJ1-6

cdr3_nt: TGTGCCAGCAGCCTCGGAGGAGGCTACACCTTC
cdr3_aa: CASSLGGGYTF
v_call: TRBV12-3/TRBV12-4
clone_size: NA
d_call: NA
j_call: TRBJ1-2

cdr3_nt: TGTGCCAGCAGCCCAGATTTGACAGACACTGAAGCTTTCTTT
cdr3_aa: CASSPDLTDTEAFF
v_call: TRBV7-9
clone_size: NA
d_call: NA
j_call: TRBJ1-1